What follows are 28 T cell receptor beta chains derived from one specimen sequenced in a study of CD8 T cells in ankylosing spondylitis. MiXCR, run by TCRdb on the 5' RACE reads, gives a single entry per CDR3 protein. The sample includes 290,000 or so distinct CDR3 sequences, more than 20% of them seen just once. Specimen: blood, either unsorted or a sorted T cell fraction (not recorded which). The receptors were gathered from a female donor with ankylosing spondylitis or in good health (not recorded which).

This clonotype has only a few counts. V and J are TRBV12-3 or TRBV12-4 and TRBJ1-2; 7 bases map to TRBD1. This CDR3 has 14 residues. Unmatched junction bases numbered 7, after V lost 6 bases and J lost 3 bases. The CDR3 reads CASSLRTGHYGYTF. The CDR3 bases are TGTGCCAGCAGCCTCCGGACAGGACACTATGGCTACACCTTC.

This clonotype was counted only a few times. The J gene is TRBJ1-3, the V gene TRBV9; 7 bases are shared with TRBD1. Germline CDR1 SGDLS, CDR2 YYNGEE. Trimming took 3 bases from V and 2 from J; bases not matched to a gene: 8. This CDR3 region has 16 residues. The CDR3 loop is CASSAGTVTPGNTIYF. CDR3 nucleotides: TGTGCCAGCAGCGCCGGGACAGTAACGCCTGGAAACACCATATATTTT.

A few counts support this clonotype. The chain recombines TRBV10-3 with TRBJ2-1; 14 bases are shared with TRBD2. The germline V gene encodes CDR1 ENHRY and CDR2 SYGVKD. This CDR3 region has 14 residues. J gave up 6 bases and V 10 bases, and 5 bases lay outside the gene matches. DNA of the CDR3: TGTGCCACCGAGACTAGCGGGAGGGGCAATGAGCAGTTCTTC. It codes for CATETSGRGNEQFF.

CDR3 residues: CASGPRMPLGTQQDTQYF. CDR3 DNA: TGTGCTAGTGGCCCTCGGATGCCGCTCGGGACCCAACAAGATACGCAGTATTTT. V and J are TRBV12-5 and TRBJ2-3, with D perhaps TRBD1 or TRBD2 (5 bases each). The CDR3 is 18 amino acids. V dropped 6 bases and J dropped 5 bases, with 27 bases sitting between them. Germline V gives CDR1 LGHNT, CDR2 FRNRAP.

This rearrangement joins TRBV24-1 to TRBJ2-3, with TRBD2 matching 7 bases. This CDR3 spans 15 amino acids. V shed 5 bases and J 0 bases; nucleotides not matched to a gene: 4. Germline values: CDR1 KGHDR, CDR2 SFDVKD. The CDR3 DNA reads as TGTGCCACCAGTGCGCTAGCGGCTAGCACAGATACGCAGTATTTT. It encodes CATSALAASTDTQYF.

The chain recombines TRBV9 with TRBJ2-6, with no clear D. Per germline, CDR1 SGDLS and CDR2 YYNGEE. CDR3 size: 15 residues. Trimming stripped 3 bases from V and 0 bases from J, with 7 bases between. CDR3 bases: TGTGCCAGCAGCGGTGATAGCTCTGGGGCCAACGTCCTGACTTTC. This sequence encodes CASSGDSSGANVLTF.

CDR3 DNA sequence: TGTGCCAGCAGTTCACTCTCGGGTCTCATGAACACTGAAGCTTTCTTT. Translation: CASSSLSGLMNTEAFF. The chain combines TRBV12-3 or TRBV12-4 with TRBJ1-1; D not certain. The CDR3 is 16 residues long. V lost 4 bases and J lost 0, with 15 bases in between.

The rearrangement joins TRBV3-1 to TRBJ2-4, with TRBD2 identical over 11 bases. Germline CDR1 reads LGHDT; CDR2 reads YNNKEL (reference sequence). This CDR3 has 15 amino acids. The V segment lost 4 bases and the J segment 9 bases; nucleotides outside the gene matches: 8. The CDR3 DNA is TGTGCCAGCAGCCGGCAACTAGCGGGAGAAAGCATTCAGTACTTC. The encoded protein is CASSRQLAGESIQYF.

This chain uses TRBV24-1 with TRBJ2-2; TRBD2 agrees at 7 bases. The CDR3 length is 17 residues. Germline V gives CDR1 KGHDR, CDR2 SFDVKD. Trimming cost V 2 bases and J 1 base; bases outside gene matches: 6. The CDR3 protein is CATSDSFASGNTGELFF. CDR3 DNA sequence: TGTGCCACCAGTGATTCTTTCGCTAGCGGGAACACCGGGGAGCTGTTTTTT.

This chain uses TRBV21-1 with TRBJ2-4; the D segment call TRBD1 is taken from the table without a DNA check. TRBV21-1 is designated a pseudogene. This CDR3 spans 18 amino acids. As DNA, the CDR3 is TGTGCCAGCAGCAAAAACGGCCCCGTCGCGGGCGCCAAAAACATTCAGTACTTC. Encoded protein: CASSKNGPVAGAKNIQYF.

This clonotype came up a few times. The CDR3 sequence is CASIPPAGGPAEQFF. CDR3 bases: TGTGCCAGCATCCCCCCTGCGGGAGGGCCGGCTGAGCAGTTCTTC. J is TRBJ2-1 and V is TRBV6-1; 9 nucleotides line up with TRBD2. The CDR3 is 15 residues long. The germline V gene has CDR1 MNHNS and CDR2 SASEGT. The ends lost 7 bases at V and 9 bases at J; junction bases unmatched: 13.

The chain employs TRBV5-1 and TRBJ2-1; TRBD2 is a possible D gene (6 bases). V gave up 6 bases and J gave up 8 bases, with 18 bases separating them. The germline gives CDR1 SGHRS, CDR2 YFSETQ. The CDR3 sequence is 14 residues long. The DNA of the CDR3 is TGCGCCAGCATGGGGGGAGGACCCACGGATGAGCAGTTCTTC. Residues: CASMGGGPTDEQFF.

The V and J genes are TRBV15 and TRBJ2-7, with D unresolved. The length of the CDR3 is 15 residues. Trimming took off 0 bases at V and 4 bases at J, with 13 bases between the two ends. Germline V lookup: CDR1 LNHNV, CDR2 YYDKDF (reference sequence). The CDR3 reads CATSRDPGFGYEQYF. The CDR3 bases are TGTGCCACCAGCAGAGACCCAGGATTCGGGTACGAGCAGTACTTC.

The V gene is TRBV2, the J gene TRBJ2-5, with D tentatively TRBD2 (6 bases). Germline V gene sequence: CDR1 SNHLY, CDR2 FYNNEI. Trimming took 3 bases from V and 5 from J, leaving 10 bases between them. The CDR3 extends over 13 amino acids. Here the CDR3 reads CASSEGGTETQYF. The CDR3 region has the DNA TGTGCCAGCAGTGAGGGCGGGACGGAGACCCAGTACTTC.

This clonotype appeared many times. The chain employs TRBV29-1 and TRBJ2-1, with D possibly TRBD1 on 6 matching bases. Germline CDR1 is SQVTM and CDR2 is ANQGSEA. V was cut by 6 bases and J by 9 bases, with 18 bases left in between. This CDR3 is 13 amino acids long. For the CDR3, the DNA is TGCAGCGTGGGGAGCCAGGGGTCCGTTGAGCAGTTCTTC. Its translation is CSVGSQGSVEQFF.

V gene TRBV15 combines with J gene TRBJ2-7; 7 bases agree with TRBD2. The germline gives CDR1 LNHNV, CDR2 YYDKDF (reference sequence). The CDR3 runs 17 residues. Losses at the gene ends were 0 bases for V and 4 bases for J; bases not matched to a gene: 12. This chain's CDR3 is CATSRDISREAGYEQYF. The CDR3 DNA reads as TGTGCCACCAGCAGAGATATCTCCCGGGAAGCGGGGTACGAGCAGTACTTC.

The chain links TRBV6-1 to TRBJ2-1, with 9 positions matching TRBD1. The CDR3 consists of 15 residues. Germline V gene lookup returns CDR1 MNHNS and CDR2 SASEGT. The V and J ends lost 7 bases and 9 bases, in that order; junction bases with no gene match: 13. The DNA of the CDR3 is TGTGCCAGCACCGCATGGGAGACAGGGGGATCTGAGCAGTTCTTC. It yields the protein CASTAWETGGSEQFF.

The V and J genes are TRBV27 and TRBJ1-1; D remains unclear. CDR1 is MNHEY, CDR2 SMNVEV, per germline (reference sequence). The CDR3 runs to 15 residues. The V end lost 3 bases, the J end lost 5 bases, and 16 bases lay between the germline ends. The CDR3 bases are TGTGCCAGCAGTTTTAGACACCCCCGACGGACTGAAGCTTTCTTT. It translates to CASSFRHPRRTEAFF.

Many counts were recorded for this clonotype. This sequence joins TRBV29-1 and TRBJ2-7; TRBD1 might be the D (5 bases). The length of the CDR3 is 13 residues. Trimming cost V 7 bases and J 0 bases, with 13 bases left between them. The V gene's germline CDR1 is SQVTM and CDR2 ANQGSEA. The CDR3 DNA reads TGCAGCGCAGGACACCAGAGCTCCTACGAGCAGTACTTC. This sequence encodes CSAGHQSSYEQYF.

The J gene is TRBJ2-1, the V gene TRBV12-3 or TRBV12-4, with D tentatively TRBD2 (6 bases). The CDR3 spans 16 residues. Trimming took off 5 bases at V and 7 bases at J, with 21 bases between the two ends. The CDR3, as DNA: TGTGCCAGCAGTAAAACTTGGGGGGAGGATGTAAATGAGCAGTTCTTC. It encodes CASSKTWGEDVNEQFF.

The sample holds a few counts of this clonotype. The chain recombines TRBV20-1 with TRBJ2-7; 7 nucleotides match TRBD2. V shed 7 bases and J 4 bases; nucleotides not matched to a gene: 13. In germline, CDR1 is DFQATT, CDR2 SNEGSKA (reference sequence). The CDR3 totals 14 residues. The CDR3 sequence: CSVRWGGGSYEQYF. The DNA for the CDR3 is TGCAGTGTCCGATGGGGTGGCGGGAGTTACGAGCAGTACTTC.

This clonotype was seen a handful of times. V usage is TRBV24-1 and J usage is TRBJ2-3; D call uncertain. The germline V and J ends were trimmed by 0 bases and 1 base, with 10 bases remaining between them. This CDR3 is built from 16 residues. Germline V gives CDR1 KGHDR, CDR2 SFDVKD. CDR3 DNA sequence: TGTGCCACCAGTGATTTGGACGCCACCGGCACAGATACGCAGTATTTT. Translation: CATSDLDATGTDTQYF.

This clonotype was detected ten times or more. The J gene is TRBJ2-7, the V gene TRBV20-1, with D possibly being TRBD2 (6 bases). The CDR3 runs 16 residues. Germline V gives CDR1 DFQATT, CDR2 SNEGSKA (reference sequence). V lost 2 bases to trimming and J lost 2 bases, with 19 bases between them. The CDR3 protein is CSARSSPGLFTYEQYF. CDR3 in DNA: TGCAGTGCTAGAAGCAGCCCGGGACTCTTTACCTACGAGCAGTACTTC.

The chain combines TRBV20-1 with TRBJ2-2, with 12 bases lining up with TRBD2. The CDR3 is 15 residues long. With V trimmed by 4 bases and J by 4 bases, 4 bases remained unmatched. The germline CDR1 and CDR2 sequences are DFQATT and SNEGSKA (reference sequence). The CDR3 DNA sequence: TGCAGTGCTATACTAGCGGGAGGAGGCACCGGGGAGCTGTTTTTT. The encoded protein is CSAILAGGGTGELFF.

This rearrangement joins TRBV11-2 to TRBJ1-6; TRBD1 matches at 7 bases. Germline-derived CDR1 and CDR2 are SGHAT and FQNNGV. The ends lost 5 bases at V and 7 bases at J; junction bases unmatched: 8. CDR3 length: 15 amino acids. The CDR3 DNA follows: TGTGCCAGCAGCCACCTACAGGGGAGGAATTCACCCCTCCACTTT. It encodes CASSHLQGRNSPLHF. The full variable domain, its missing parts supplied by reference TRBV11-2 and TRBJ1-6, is EAGVAQSPRYKIIEKRQSVAFWCNPISGHATLYWYQQILGQGPKLLIQFQNNGVVDDSQLPKDRFSAERLKGVDSTLKIQPAKLEDSAVYLCASSHLQGRNSPLHFGNGTRLTVT.

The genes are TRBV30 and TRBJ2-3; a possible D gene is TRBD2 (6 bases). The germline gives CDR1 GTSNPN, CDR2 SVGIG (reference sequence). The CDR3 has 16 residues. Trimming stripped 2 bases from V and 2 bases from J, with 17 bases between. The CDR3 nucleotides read TGTGCCTGGAGTAACGGGGAGGTGTCTACCACAGATACGCAGTATTTT. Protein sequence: CAWSNGEVSTTDTQYF.

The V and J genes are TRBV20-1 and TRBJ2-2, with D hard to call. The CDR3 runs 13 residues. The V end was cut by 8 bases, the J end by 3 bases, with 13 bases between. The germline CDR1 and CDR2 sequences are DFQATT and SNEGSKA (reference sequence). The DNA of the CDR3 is TGCAGTCCCTTAATGCGACACACCGGGGAGCTGTTTTTT. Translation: CSPLMRHTGELFF.

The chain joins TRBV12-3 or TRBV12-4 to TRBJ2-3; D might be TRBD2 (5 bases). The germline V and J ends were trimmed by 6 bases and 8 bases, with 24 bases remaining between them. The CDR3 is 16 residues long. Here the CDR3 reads CASSPGLLLPDGTQYF. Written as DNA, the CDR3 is TGTGCCAGCAGCCCTGGACTCTTACTCCCTGATGGTACGCAGTATTTT.